This T cell receptor (beta chain) was documented in a study of T cell repertoires in cytomegalovirus infection. Across the whole study: It was the public TCR beta signatures that indicated both CMV infection and matching HLA type.

General study findings and limits: Individuals carrying CMV plus the relevant HLA were identified by cumulative frequency of public TCR beta families. The study found HLA-C-restricted CMV-specific TCR beta clonotypes dominating the ex vivo response.

The CDR3 runs to 13 residues. V lost 6 bases to trimming and J lost 7 bases; unmatched junction nucleotides: 6. TCRdb analysed the reads with MiXCR anew, one entry per CDR3 protein. Of 200,000 to 250,000 distinct CDR3 sequences detected, about 23% appear once; the ten largest clones hold approximately 18%. In its sample, this clonotype was seen many times. What it binds is not known. The clonotype was recovered from a human donor in good health (CMV status not recorded). Some clones in this sample may be carry-over from other donors' samples. The rearrangement uses TRBV12-3 or TRBV12-4 and TRBJ1-1, with 9 bases aligning to TRBD1. Specimen: CD8+ T cells from PBMCs. CDR3 bases: TGTGCCAGCAGCTGGACAGGGGTTGATGAAGCTTTCTTT. This translates into CASSWTGVDEAFF.